The 24 T cell receptor beta chains below come from one sample, sequenced in a study of regulatory T cells in long-lasting Graves disease. Researchers made TCR beta libraries by using iRepertoire HTBI primers and running Arm-PCR on CDR3 regions. TCRdb reprocessed the multiplex PCR reads via MiXCR and lists one record per CDR3 protein. The profile shows roughly 380,000 distinct CDR3 sequences, roughly 16% of them singletons. Time point specified: newly diagnosed GD, antithyroid drugs for less than 3 months. Following extraction of RNA from PBMCs, that RNA was used to make the TCR library. The sample was peripheral blood mononuclear cells (PBMCs), taken at new diagnosis, from a patient treated with antithyroid drugs. The origin of the receptors is a female donor with Graves disease.

This clonotype appeared many times. This chain joins TRBV12-3 or TRBV12-4 and TRBJ1-5; D unclear. The ends were cut back, 3 bases at V and 1 base at J, with 10 bases in the middle. The CDR3 spans 15 residues. DNA for the CDR3: TGTGCCAGCAGTTTGGCCGGGAGAAGCAATCAGCCCCAGCATTTT. Its protein is CASSLAGRSNQPQHF.

This clonotype was detected ten times or more. The genes are TRBV28 and TRBJ1-4; D is perhaps TRBD1 (5 bases). Germline V gene data show CDR1 as MDHEN and CDR2 as SYDVKM. V lost 5 bases and J lost 8, with 18 bases in between. This CDR3 has 15 residues. The CDR3, as DNA: TGTGCCAGCAGTCTATACACCGCCGGGGGGGAAAAACTGTTTTTT. This gives the protein CASSLYTAGGEKLFF.

This clonotype was observed a single time. This may be a read error: a much more frequent sequence differs by one nucleotide. V and J are TRBV18 and TRBJ1-1; D is unresolved. The CDR3 runs to 13 residues. Germline CDR1 is KGHSH and CDR2 is LQKENI. Here the CDR3 DNA reads TGTGCCAGCTCACCATCGAAGGAAGGCTGGAGGGACTTT. It translates to CASSPSKEGWRDF.

On this clonotype: The junction differs from germline at one of its ends, possibly a read error. The rearrangement uses TRBV6-2 or TRBV6-3 and TRBJ2-3; no clear D. The CDR3 extends over 14 amino acids. The germline V gene has CDR1 MNHEY and CDR2 SVGEGT. The DNA of the CDR3 is TGTGCCATCAGTGAGTCGAGACTTCCAGATACGCAGTATTTT. It yields the protein CAISESRLPDTQYF.

This clonotype was observed many times. The chain carries TRBV7-9 and TRBJ1-5; D gene uncertain. The CDR3 length is 14 residues. Looked up from germline, CDR1 is SEHNR and CDR2 is FQNEAQ (reference sequence). Trimming shortened V by 5 bases and J by 2 bases, and 10 bases separated the two germline ends. The CDR3 loop reads CASSLTGGNQPQHF. The CDR3 coding sequence is TGTGCCAGCAGCCTGACTGGGGGCAATCAGCCCCAGCATTTT.

This clonotype was picked up many times. The chain recombines TRBV6-2 or TRBV6-3 with TRBJ2-1; TRBD2 aligns across 13 bases. Trimming took 4 bases from V and 9 from J; bases not matched to a gene: 6. The CDR3 covers 15 residues. In germline, CDR1 is MNHEY, CDR2 SVGEGT. CDR3 nucleotides: TGTGCCAGCAGTTTATCGACTAGCGGGGGGAGTGAGCAGTTCTTC. It specifies CASSLSTSGGSEQFF.

This clonotype came up many times. The chain couples TRBV5-1 to TRBJ2-1; 7 bases map to TRBD1. Germline loops: CDR1 SGHRS, CDR2 YFSETQ. The CDR3 loop spans 18 amino acids. J gave up 2 bases and V 0 bases, and 11 bases lay outside the gene matches. DNA of the CDR3: TGCGCCAGCAGCTTGGCGAACCCCGACAGGGTGGCCTACAATGAGCAGTTCTTC. It specifies CASSLANPDRVAYNEQFF.

This clonotype came up many times. V and J are TRBV6-1 and TRBJ2-4, with D tentatively TRBD2 (5 bases). The CDR3 totals 15 residues. Trimming took off 3 bases at V and 8 bases at J, with 17 bases between the two ends. The germline gives CDR1 MNHNS, CDR2 SASEGT. The CDR3 DNA sequence: TGTGCCAGCAGTGAGGTGCTACCCAGGCGGGACATTCAGTACTTC. Amino acid sequence: CASSEVLPRRDIQYF.

The chain combines TRBV7-9 with TRBJ2-3; TRBD2 aligns across 11 bases. CDR3 length: 19 residues. V shed 3 bases and J 2 bases; nucleotides not matched to a gene: 13. CDR1 is SEHNR, CDR2 FQNEAQ, per germline (reference sequence). The CDR3 DNA follows: TGTGCCAGCAGCTTCCCCCCCCGTAGCGGGAGGGCCTTCACAGATACGCAGTATTTT. Translated: CASSFPPRSGRAFTDTQYF.

This clonotype was picked up many times. V gene TRBV20-1 combines with J gene TRBJ1-2; TRBD1 matches at 8 bases. CDR1 and CDR2 from the germline V gene are DFQATT and SNEGSKA (reference sequence). The length of the CDR3 is 15 residues. Trimming took 1 base from V and 3 from J; bases not matched to a gene: 7. The CDR3 protein is CSARVLGQEHYGYTF. CDR3 nucleotide sequence: TGCAGTGCTAGAGTTTTGGGACAGGAGCACTATGGCTACACCTTC.

This clonotype was recorded many times. This sequence joins TRBV24-1 and TRBJ2-1; D unresolved. This CDR3 is 15 amino acids long. CDR1 is KGHDR, CDR2 SFDVKD, per germline. V lost 3 bases, J lost 0 bases, and 8 bases lay in between. CDR3 in amino acids: CATSDTGRSYNEQFF. The CDR3 DNA reads as TGTGCCACCAGTGATACGGGCCGCTCCTACAATGAGCAGTTCTTC.

This clonotype was counted a few times. The rearrangement uses TRBV6-2 or TRBV6-3 and TRBJ1-2, with D hard to call. The CDR3 length is 15 residues. V was shortened by 5 bases and J by 4 bases, with 17 bases between the two germline ends. Germline V lookup: CDR1 MNHEY, CDR2 SVGEGT. The chain's CDR3 is CASSEVAEHLYGYTF. Written as DNA, the CDR3 is TGTGCCAGCAGTGAAGTAGCGGAGCATCTCTATGGCTACACCTTC.

The rearrangement uses TRBV30 and TRBJ1-2; maybe TRBD1 (6 bases). The CDR3 is 13 amino acids. CDR1 GTSNPN and CDR2 SVGIG come from the germline V gene (reference sequence). The CDR3: CATQQGDSYGYTF. CDR3 DNA: TGTGCTACCCAACAGGGAGATAGCTATGGCTACACCTTC.

This clonotype showed up many times. The rearrangement joins TRBV2 to TRBJ1-4; unclear D gene. Trimming cost V 6 bases and J 9 bases, with 5 bases left between them. The CDR3 consists of 10 residues. Germline loops: CDR1 SNHLY, CDR2 FYNNEI. The CDR3 region is CASSDKKLFF. In DNA, the CDR3 is TGTGCCAGCAGCGATAAAAAACTGTTTTTT.

The table lists this clonotype with many counts. The V call is TRBV20-1, the J call TRBJ1-5; D gene ambiguous. CDR1 is DFQATT and CDR2 is SNEGSKA in the germline V gene (reference sequence). The length of the CDR3 is 13 residues. V lost 3 bases, J lost 4 bases, and 10 bases lay in between. The CDR3 loop reads CSARGQDNQPQHF. The DNA of the CDR3 is TGCAGTGCTAGGGGCCAGGATAATCAGCCCCAGCATTTT.

There are many counts of this clonotype. The chain combines TRBV5-1 with TRBJ1-1; 8 bases align to TRBD1. The CDR3 is made up of 14 amino acids. The germline V gene has CDR1 SGHRS and CDR2 YFSETQ. J gave up 5 bases and V 3 bases, and 6 bases lay outside the gene matches. The DNA of the CDR3 is TGCGCCAGCAGCTGGACAGGGTTTTCGACTGAAGCTTTCTTT. It specifies CASSWTGFSTEAFF. Complete variable domain (other parts from reference TRBV5-1 and TRBJ1-1): KAGVTQTPRYLIKTRGQQVTLSCSPISGHRSVSWYQQTPGQGLQFLFEYFSETQRNKGNFPGRFSGRQFSNSRSEMNVSTLELGDSALYLCASSWTGFSTEAFFGQGTRLTVV.

This clonotype was observed many times. The chain combines TRBV27 with TRBJ2-1, with D perhaps matching TRBD2 (5 bases). This CDR3 is built from 12 residues. V lost 7 bases to trimming and J lost 6 bases, with 10 bases between them. CDR1 MNHEY and CDR2 SMNVEV come from the germline V gene (reference sequence). This CDR3 is CASIGLSNEQFF. In DNA form, the CDR3 reads TGTGCCAGCATCGGACTGTCCAATGAGCAGTTCTTC.

This clonotype was observed at least ten times. This chain connects TRBV28 to TRBJ1-2; TRBD1 matches at 9 bases. Per germline, CDR1 MDHEN and CDR2 SYDVKM. Unmatched junction bases numbered 13, after V lost 9 bases and J lost 8 bases. CDR3 size: 14 residues. CDR3 in amino acids: CASREQGALEGYTF. CDR3 coding DNA: TGTGCCAGTAGGGAACAGGGGGCCCTTGAGGGCTACACCTTC.

In its sample, this clonotype was seen many times. J is TRBJ1-2 and V is TRBV10-3; D is undetermined. From germline, CDR1 is ENHRY and CDR2 SYGVKD. V lost 3 bases and J 4 bases, leaving 12 bases between the germline ends. The CDR3 contains 14 residues. In nucleotides, the CDR3 is TGTGCCATCAGTGAAGGAGGGAGTAGCTATGGCTACACCTTC. Its translation: CAISEGGSSYGYTF.

This clonotype turned up a few times. The chain carries TRBV30 and TRBJ2-1; 13 bases align to TRBD2. With 6 bases clipped from V and 5 bases from J, the junction kept 7 bases outside the gene matches. The CDR3 sequence is 15 residues long. Germline V gives CDR1 GTSNPN, CDR2 SVGIG (reference sequence). The CDR3 bases are TGTGCCTGCAGACTAGCGGGAGGCCCAGACAATGAGCAGTTCTTC. It codes for CACRLAGGPDNEQFF.

This clonotype was seen at least ten times. The V gene is TRBV7-2, the J gene TRBJ2-1, with 9 bases aligning to TRBD1. Germline V lookup: CDR1 SGHTA, CDR2 FQGNSA. The V and J ends lost 5 bases and 15 bases, in that order; junction bases with no gene match: 14. The CDR3 is made up of 14 amino acids. CDR3 in amino acids: CASSGWGQGDLWFF. The CDR3 nucleotides read TGTGCCAGCAGCGGATGGGGACAGGGAGATTTATGGTTCTTC. Full variable domain (missing parts from reference TRBV7-2 and TRBJ2-1): GAGVSQSPSNKVTEKGKDVELRCDPISGHTALYWYRQSLGQGLEFLIYFQGNSAPDKSGLPSDRFSAERTGGSVSTLTIQRTQQEDSAVYLCASSGWGQGDLWFFGPGTRLTVL.

This clonotype was seen ten or more times. This chain uses TRBV12-3 or TRBV12-4 with TRBJ2-7; 8 bases are a match to TRBD1. CDR3 size: 18 residues. Germline trimming cut 2 bases from V and 2 bases from J; bases unmatched to any gene: 14. The CDR3 here is CASSLSLSFWTGTYEQYF. CDR3 DNA: TGTGCCAGCAGTTTAAGTTTGAGTTTCTGGACAGGGACCTACGAGCAGTACTTC.

This chain joins TRBV28 and TRBJ2-5; tentatively, D is TRBD1 or TRBD2 (5 bases each). The CDR3 is 14 residues long. V was clipped by 6 bases and J by 3 bases, with 14 bases between them. Germline lookup yields CDR1 MDHEN and CDR2 SYDVKM. CDR3 sequence reads: CASSPELGEETQYF. CDR3 coding DNA: TGTGCCAGCAGCCCGGAGCTGGGGGAAGAGACCCAGTACTTC.

V and J are TRBV6-2 or TRBV6-3 and TRBJ1-1; D is perhaps TRBD1 (6 bases). The CDR3 consists of 11 residues. Trimming shortened V by 6 bases and J by 10 bases, and 12 bases separated the two germline ends. Germline V gene data show CDR1 as MNHEY and CDR2 as SVGEGT. CDR3 amino acids: CASSLEGGAFF. DNA of the CDR3: TGTGCCAGCAGCTTAGAGGGGGGAGCTTTCTTT.